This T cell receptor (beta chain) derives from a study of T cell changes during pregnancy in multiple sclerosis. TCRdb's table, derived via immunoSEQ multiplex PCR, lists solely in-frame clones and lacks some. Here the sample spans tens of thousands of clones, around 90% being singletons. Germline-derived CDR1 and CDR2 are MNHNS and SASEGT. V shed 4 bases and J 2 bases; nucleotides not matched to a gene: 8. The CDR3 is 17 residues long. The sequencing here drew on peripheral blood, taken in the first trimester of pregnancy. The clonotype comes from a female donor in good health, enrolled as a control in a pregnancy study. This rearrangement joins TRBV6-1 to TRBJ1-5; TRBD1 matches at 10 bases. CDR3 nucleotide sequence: TGTGCCAGCAGTGTAGCGACAGGGGGCGGTGGCAATCAGCCCCAGCATTTT. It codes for CASSVATGGGGNQPQHF.